Below are 5 T cell receptor beta chains sequenced from a single sample in a study of regulatory T cells in long-lasting Graves disease. Both iRepertoire HTBI primers and Arm-PCR of CDR3 regions were used to build the TCR beta libraries. MiXCR, applied by TCRdb to the multiplex PCR reads, yields one record per CDR3 protein. The data hold about 330,000 distinct CDR3 sequences, with about 16% observed a single time. Described time point: newly diagnosed GD, antithyroid drugs for less than 3 months. Extracted RNA from PBMCs served as the source of the TCR library. These data also featured in a second study, about T cells in Graves' hyperthyroidism and ophthalmopathy.

The sequences come from peripheral blood mononuclear cells (PBMCs), collected at new diagnosis, from a patient treated with antithyroid drugs. Source of these receptors: a woman aged 18-29 years with Graves disease.

This chain joins TRBV19 and TRBJ2-5; D gene ambiguous. V gave up 5 bases and J gave up 2 bases, with 15 bases separating them. Germline V CDR1 and CDR2: LNHDA, SQIVND (reference sequence). CDR3 length: 15 amino acids. The CDR3 DNA reads TGTGCCAGTAGTGGGCGGTTTGGCCCACAAGAGACCCAGTACTTC. Translation gives CASSGRFGPQETQYF. Using reference TRBV19 and TRBJ2-5 for the parts outside the CDR3, the full variable domain is DGGITQSPKYLFRKEGQNVTLSCEQNLNHDAMYWYRQDPGQGLRLIYYSQIVNDFQKGDIAEGYSVSREKKESFPLTVTSAQKNPTAFYLCASSGRFGPQETQYFGPGTRLLVL.

This clonotype was observed many times. V usage is TRBV29-1 and J usage is TRBJ2-7; 11 nucleotides line up with TRBD2. Germline trimming cut 7 bases from V and 1 base from J; bases unmatched to any gene: 3. Germline loops: CDR1 SQVTM, CDR2 ANQGSEA. This CDR3 is 13 amino acids long. DNA of the CDR3: TGCAGCGGGAGACTAGCGGGATCCTACGAGCAGTACTTC. Protein sequence: CSGRLAGSYEQYF.

This clonotype was seen at least ten times. This chain uses TRBV4-1 with TRBJ1-1; a possible D gene is TRBD1 (6 bases). Germline V lookup: CDR1 MGHRA, CDR2 YSYEKL. This CDR3 contains 14 residues. The germline V and J ends were trimmed by 4 bases and 4 bases, with 13 bases remaining between them. The CDR3 loop reads CASSPEGGITEAFF. The CDR3, as DNA: TGCGCCAGCAGCCCAGAAGGGGGGATCACTGAAGCTTTCTTT.

In its sample, this clonotype was seen many times. The gene calls are TRBV28 and TRBJ2-7; no clear D. Trimming shortened V by 6 bases and J by 3 bases, and 9 bases separated the two germline ends. Germline CDR1 reads MDHEN; CDR2 reads SYDVKM. This CDR3 region has 12 residues. The CDR3 DNA reads as TGTGCCAGCAGCCTAATTAACTACGAGCAGTACTTC. This encodes CASSLINYEQYF. Looking up the rest from reference TRBV28 and TRBJ2-7 gives the full variable domain: DVKVTQSSRYLVKRTGEKVFLECVQDMDHENMFWYRQDPGLGLRLIYFSYDVKMKEKGDIPEGYSVSREKKERFSLILESASTNQTSMYLCASSLINYEQYFGPGTRLTVT.

This clonotype was counted many times. The J gene is TRBJ2-2, the V gene TRBV30; maybe TRBD1 (5 bases). Trimming removed 0 bases from V and 6 bases from J, with 11 bases in between. This CDR3 comprises 14 residues. Germline V gives CDR1 GTSNPN, CDR2 SVGIG (reference sequence). DNA of the CDR3: TGTGCCTGGAGTGTAGGGGTATCCTCCGGGGAGCTGTTTTTT. Translating it yields CAWSVGVSSGELFF. Supplemented by reference TRBV30 and TRBJ2-2, the full variable domain reads SQTIHQWPATLVQPVGSPLSLECTVEGTSNPNLYWYRQAAGRGLQLLFYSVGIGQISSEVPQNLSASRPQDRQFILSSKKLLLSDSGFYLCAWSVGVSSGELFFGEGSRLTVL.